This TCR beta chain was identified in a study of PD-L1 blockade in urothelial cancer. V lost 3 bases and J lost 6, with 14 bases in between. CDR3 length: 14 amino acids. Germline V lookup: CDR1 SNHLY, CDR2 FYNNEI. Measured with immunoSEQ multiplex PCR; TCRdb has only the in-frame clones, and not every one. The table lists roughly 90,000 clones, roughly 90% of them singletons, with 0.97% in the top ten. Time point noted: pretreatment peripheral blood. This TCR derives from a woman aged 80 or over with urothelial cancer. The sample here was PBMCs, taken around atezolizumab (anti-PD-L1) treatment. V usage is TRBV2 and J usage is TRBJ1-2; D ambiguous. The CDR3, as DNA: TGTGCCAGCAGTGATTCGGTGGTTCGCCATGGCTACACCTTC. As protein: CASSDSVVRHGYTF.